These T cell receptor beta chains were read from a single sample in a study of CD8+ T cells in alopecia areata. Sequencing was performed with immunoSEQ multiplex PCR; in TCRdb, only in-frame clones are kept and a portion is missing. The table has 110,000 or so clones, 56% seen once. The sample here was CD4+ T cells sorted from blood, taken at week 24, from a patient treated with tofacitinib. The receptor source for this set is a human donor with alopecia areata. Each CDR3 is given with its conserved first and last residue. D genes are given only for firm matches. For some rows the clone size is stated as once, few or many, or as a class when expanded; others skip it.

j_call | d_call | clone_size | v_call | cdr3_nt | cdr3_aa
TRBJ2-1 | . | . | TRBV2 | TGTGCCAGCAGTGAAGGGCTAGCAGGGCAGTTCTTC | CASSEGLAGQFF
TRBJ2-2 | . | . | TRBV2 | TGTGCCAGCAAGCCCTCGGCCGGGGAGCTGTTTTTT | CASKPSAGELFF
TRBJ2-7 | . | . | TRBV7-2 | TGTGCCAGCAGCTTAGCCGGGACAAACTACGAGCAGTACTTC | CASSLAGTNYEQYF
TRBJ1-4 | . | once | TRBV29-1 | TGCAGCGGAAGGGGGGCGGCGACTAATGAAAAACTGTTTTTT | CSGRGAATNEKLFF
TRBJ1-1 | . | . | TRBV30 | TGTGCCTGGAACAGATTGAACACTGAAGCTTTCTTT | CAWNRLNTEAFF
TRBJ1-2 | . | . | TRBV7-9 | TGTGCCAGCAGCTTACAGGGGAGGAAATATGGCTACACCTTC | CASSLQGRKYGYTF
TRBJ2-2 | . | few | TRBV14 | TGTGCCAGCAGCCAAGGACGGGCCGCCGGGGAGCTGTTTTTT | CASSQGRAAGELFF
TRBJ1-2 | . | . | TRBV7-2 | TGTGCCAGCAGCTACACAGGGCGAGGCTACACCTTC | CASSYTGRGYTF
TRBJ2-2 | TRBD1 | few | TRBV6-4 | TGTGCCAGCAGCGTGGACAGGACGAACACCGGGGAGCTGTTTTTT | CASSVDRTNTGELFF
TRBJ1-3 | . | . | TRBV7-2 | TGTGCCAGCACCGCTAAGGGGAGCTCTGGAAACACCATATATTTT | CASTAKGSSGNTIYF
TRBJ1-1 | TRBD1 | few | TRBV18 | TGTGCCAGCTCGCCGGGACAGGGAAGGACTGAAGCTTTCTTT | CASSPGQGRTEAFF
TRBJ2-5 | . | . | TRBV4-3 | TGCGCCAGCAGCCAAGATCTACCCATGGGGTATCAAGAGACCCAGTACTTC | CASSQDLPMGYQETQYF
TRBJ2-7 | TRBD1 | few | TRBV29-1 | TGCAGCGGAGCGGACAGGGGACCCTACGAGCAGTACTTC | CSGADRGPYEQYF
TRBJ2-5 | TRBD2 | few | TRBV11-2 | TGTGCCAGCAGATTTACCGGGACTAGCGGGGAACAGACCCAGTACTTC | CASRFTGTSGEQTQYF
TRBJ2-6 | . | . | TRBV5-1 | TGCGCCAGCAGCTTGGTGGTCTCTGGGGCCAACGTCCTGACTTTC | CASSLVVSGANVLTF
TRBJ2-6 | . | . | TRBV15 | TGTGCCACCAGCAGATATACCGGGACGGCCGACTCTGGGGCCAACGTCCTGACTTTC | CATSRYTGTADSGANVLTF
TRBJ2-5 | TRBD2 | . | TRBV4-1 | TGCGCCAGCAGCCAAGATGAAACTAGCGGGGGCCAAAAAGAGACCCAGTACTTC | CASSQDETSGGQKETQYF
TRBJ1-5 | . | few | TRBV30 | TGTGCCTGGAGTGCGGGGCGCAATCAGCCCCAGCATTTT | CAWSAGRNQPQHF
TRBJ2-5 | . | few | TRBV20-1 | TGCAGTGCTGATAAAAGGGAGACCCAGTACTTC | CSADKRETQYF
TRBJ2-7 | TRBD2 | . | TRBV5-1 | TGCGCCAGCAGCTTGCAGCCTAGCGGGTACGAGCAGTACTTC | CASSLQPSGYEQYF
TRBJ2-4 | TRBD1 | . | TRBV4-1 | TGCGCCAGCAGCCAAATGGGACAGGGGGGGAAAAACATTCAGTACTTC | CASSQMGQGGKNIQYF
TRBJ2-1 | TRBD2 | few | TRBV5-1 | TGCGCCAGCAGCTTTTTGCTTGACCCGGGGGGCTCCTACAATGAGCAGTTCTTC | CASSFLLDPGGSYNEQFF
TRBJ1-6 | TRBD1 | . | TRBV5-4 | TGTGCCAGCAGGCGGAGGGACAGGGCGGATTCACCCCTCCACTTT | CASRRRDRADSPLHF
TRBJ2-2 | TRBD2 | few | TRBV7-2 | TGTGCCAGCAGCTTAGTAGGTCTAGCGGGGATAATCACCGGGGAGCTGTTTTTT | CASSLVGLAGIITGELFF
TRBJ1-3 | . | . | TRBV19 | TGTGCCGGCAGGGGAGATGGAAACACCATATATTTT | CAGRGDGNTIYF
TRBJ2-3 | . | . | TRBV7-2 | TGTGCCAGCAGCTACTCAGCAGATACGCAGTATTTT | CASSYSADTQYF
TRBJ1-1 | . | . | TRBV18 | TGTGCCAGCTATGAGCAGGTGAACACTGAAGCTTTCTTT | CASYEQVNTEAFF
TRBJ2-3 | . | few | TRBV30 | TGTGCCCGCGGACGGGGGATGAGCACAGATACGCAGTATTTT | CARGRGMSTDTQYF
TRBJ1-6 | . | . | TRBV15 | TGTGCCACCAGCAGAATTCTACAGGGCGGCTCCTATAATTCACCCCTCCACTTT | CATSRILQGGSYNSPLHF
TRBJ2-7 | TRBD1 | . | TRBV6-5 | TGTGCCAGCACGGACAGGGCCTACGAGCAGTACTTC | CASTDRAYEQYF
TRBJ2-7 | TRBD1 | . | TRBV29-1 | TGCAGCGTGGGGGACCCAACGGGACAGGGGACCTACGAGCAGTACTTC | CSVGDPTGQGTYEQYF
TRBJ1-2 | TRBD1 | . | TRBV6-5 | TGTGCCAGCAGGGTACAGGGGAGGCATGGCTACACCTTC | CASRVQGRHGYTF
TRBJ2-5 | TRBD2 | few | TRBV19 | TGTGCCAGTAACTTGGGACTAGCGGAAGAGACCCAGTACTTC | CASNLGLAEETQYF
TRBJ1-5 | . | . | TRBV30 | TGTGCCTGGAGTGTATCTTTGCAGGCCCAGCATTTT | CAWSVSLQAQHF
TRBJ2-3 | TRBD1 | few | TRBV29-1 | TGCAGCGCCAGGACAGGGGGAGGGTCAGATACGCAGTATTTT | CSARTGGGSDTQYF
TRBJ2-3 | TRBD2 | few | TRBV29-1 | TGCAGCGTTGTCCTAGCGGGGGGGCGCACAGATACGCAGTATTTT | CSVVLAGGRTDTQYF
TRBJ2-3 | . | . | TRBV2 | TGTGCCAGCAGGGGCCCGGGCACAGATACGCAGTATTTT | CASRGPGTDTQYF
TRBJ1-3 | . | few | TRBV27 | TGTGCCAGCAGTTTACAGGGGACTGGAAACACCATATATTTT | CASSLQGTGNTIYF
TRBJ2-7 | . | few | TRBV25-1 | TGTGCCAGCAGTGAAGTGGGTAGATGGCAGTACTTC | CASSEVGRWQYF
TRBJ2-2 | . | . | TRBV29-1 | TGCAGCGCCCGTCGGACGTTTGACGGGCCGAACACCGGGGAGCTGTTTTTT | CSARRTFDGPNTGELFF
TRBJ1-4 | TRBD1 | . | TRBV7-2 | TGTGCCAGCAGCTCCGGGACAGGGAATGAAAAACTGTTTTTT | CASSSGTGNEKLFF
TRBJ1-5 | . | . | TRBV25-1 | TGTGCCAGCAGTGTCGAACAGCTCGAGCTGACCCAGCATTTT | CASSVEQLELTQHF
TRBJ2-1 | . | . | TRBV7-9 | TGTGCCAGCAGCTTAGAGGCGCGGGTGGATGAGCAGTTCTTC | CASSLEARVDEQFF
TRBJ2-7 | . | few | TRBV7-7 | TGTGCTAGCAGCCCCGACGGCGACGGCCCCTACGAGCAGTACTTC | CASSPDGDGPYEQYF
TRBJ1-4 | . | few | TRBV7-9 | TGTGCCAGCAGCTCTTATGGTGGTAGTACGCTTACCACGAGTGAAAAACTGTTTTTT | CASSSYGGSTLTTSEKLFF
TRBJ2-1 | . | . | TRBV29-1 | TGCAGCGTTGCCCGGTCGGAGGGGAATGAGCAGTTCTTC | CSVARSEGNEQFF
TRBJ2-7 | TRBD1 | few | TRBV23-1 | TGCGCCATCGGACAGGGGAGGACCTACGAGCAGTACTTC | CAIGQGRTYEQYF
TRBJ2-4 | . | . | TRBV4-3 | TGCGCCAGCAGCCAAGATTGGGCGTACGGAAACATTCAGTACTTC | CASSQDWAYGNIQYF
TRBJ1-2 | . | . | TRBV11-2 | TGTGCCAGCAGCCCCAACAGACTCTCAAACTATGGCTACACCTTC | CASSPNRLSNYGYTF
TRBJ2-2 | TRBD2 | . | TRBV4-2 | TGTGCCAGCAGCCAAGCCCCCACGCGGGGGGGGAGAAACACCGGGGAGCTGTTTTTT | CASSQAPTRGGRNTGELFF
TRBJ2-5 | . | . | TRBV7-2 | TGTGCCAGCAGCCAGGGGCGGCGAGAGACCCAGTACTTC | CASSQGRRETQYF
TRBJ2-7 | . | once | TRBV2 | TGTGCCAGCAGGTTCGTAGGTGGGGAGCAGTACTTC | CASRFVGGEQYF
TRBJ1-2 | . | . | TRBV29-1 | TGCAGCGCCAGGGGTTCAGGGGATGGCTACACCTTC | CSARGSGDGYTF
TRBJ2-3 | TRBD1 | once | TRBV6-5 | TGTGCCAGCAGGACGGGACAGGGGACAGATACGCAGTATTTT | CASRTGQGTDTQYF
TRBJ1-5 | . | . | TRBV7-2 | TGTGCCAGCAGCTTAGGGGGACCTGAGCCCCAGCATTTT | CASSLGGPEPQHF
TRBJ1-2 | TRBD1 | . | TRBV20-1 | TGCAGTGCTTACAGGGGCGGCTACACCTTC | CSAYRGGYTF
TRBJ2-2 | . | . | TRBV15 | TGTGCCACCAGCAGAGTTACAGCGAACACCGGGGAGCTGTTTTTT | CATSRVTANTGELFF
TRBJ1-4 | . | few | TRBV30 | TGTGCTTCTTGGCAGCCTAATGAAAAACTGTTTTTT | CASWQPNEKLFF
TRBJ1-2 | . | . | TRBV5-6 | TGTGCCAGCAGCCATGGGACGGGCTATGGCTACACCTTC | CASSHGTGYGYTF
TRBJ1-2 | . | . | TRBV5-1 | TGCGCCAGCAACTCGGGCGGGGTTAACTATGGCTACACCTTC | CASNSGGVNYGYTF